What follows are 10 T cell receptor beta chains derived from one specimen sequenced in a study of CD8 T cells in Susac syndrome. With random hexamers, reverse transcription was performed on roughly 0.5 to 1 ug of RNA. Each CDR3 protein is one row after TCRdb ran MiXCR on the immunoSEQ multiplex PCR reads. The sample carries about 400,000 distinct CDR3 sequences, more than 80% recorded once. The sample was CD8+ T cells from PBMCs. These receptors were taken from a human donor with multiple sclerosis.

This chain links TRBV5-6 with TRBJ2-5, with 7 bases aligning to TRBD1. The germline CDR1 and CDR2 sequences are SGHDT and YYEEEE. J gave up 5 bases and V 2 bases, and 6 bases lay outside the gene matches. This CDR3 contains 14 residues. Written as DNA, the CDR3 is TGTGCCAGCAGCTTTGGTACAGGGGTGGAGACCCAGTACTTC. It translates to CASSFGTGVETQYF.

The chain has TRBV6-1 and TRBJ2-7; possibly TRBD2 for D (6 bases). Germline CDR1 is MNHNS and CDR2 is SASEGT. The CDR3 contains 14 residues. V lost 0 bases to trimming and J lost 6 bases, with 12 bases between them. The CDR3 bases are TGTGCCAGCAGTGAAGCGAGGTGGAGGGGCGAGCAGTACTTC. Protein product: CASSEARWRGEQYF.

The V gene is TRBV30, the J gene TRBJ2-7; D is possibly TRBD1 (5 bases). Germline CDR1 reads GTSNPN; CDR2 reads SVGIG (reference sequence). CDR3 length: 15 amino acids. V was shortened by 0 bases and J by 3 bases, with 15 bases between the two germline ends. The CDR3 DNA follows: TGTGCCTGGAGTGTAAGCAGGGAAAAAGGCTACGAGCAGTACTTC. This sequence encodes CAWSVSREKGYEQYF.

The CDR3 bases are TGTGCCAGCAGCCCCGCCCTCCGGGGCATGAACACTGAAGCTTTCTTT. It yields the protein CASSPALRGMNTEAFF. The gene calls are TRBV12-3 or TRBV12-4 and TRBJ1-1, with D perhaps matching TRBD1 (5 bases). The CDR3 contains 16 residues. Trimming left V 6 bases short and J 0 bases short, with 17 bases between.

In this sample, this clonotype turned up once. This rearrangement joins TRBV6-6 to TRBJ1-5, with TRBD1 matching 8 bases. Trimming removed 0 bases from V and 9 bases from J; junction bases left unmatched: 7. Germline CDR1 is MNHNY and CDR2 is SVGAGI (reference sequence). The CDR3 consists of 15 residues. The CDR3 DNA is TGTGCCAGCAGTTACTCGATGACAGGGGTGGTGCCCCAGCATTTT. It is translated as CASSYSMTGVVPQHF.

CDR3 DNA: TGTGCCACCGGGACAGGGGCGTTTGAAGCTTTCTTT. It yields the protein CATGTGAFEAFF. This chain connects TRBV10-3 to TRBJ1-1, with 10 bases lining up with TRBD1. Germline V gives CDR1 ENHRY, CDR2 SYGVKD. CDR3 length: 12 amino acids. V trimming: 10 bases; J trimming: 7 bases; junction bases outside the gene matches: 6.

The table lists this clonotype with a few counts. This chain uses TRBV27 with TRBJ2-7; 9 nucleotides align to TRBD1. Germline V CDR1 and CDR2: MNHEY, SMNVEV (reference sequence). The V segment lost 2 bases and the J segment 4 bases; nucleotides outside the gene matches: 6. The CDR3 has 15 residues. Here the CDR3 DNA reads TGTGCCAGCAGTTTAGGACAGGGGCTCGGATACGAGCAGTACTTC. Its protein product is CASSLGQGLGYEQYF.

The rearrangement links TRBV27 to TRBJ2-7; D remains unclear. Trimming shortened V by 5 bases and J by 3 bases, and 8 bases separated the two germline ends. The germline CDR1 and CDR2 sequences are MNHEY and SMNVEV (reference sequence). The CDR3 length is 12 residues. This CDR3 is CASSDGYYEQYF. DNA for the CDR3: TGTGCCAGCAGTGATGGATACTACGAGCAGTACTTC.

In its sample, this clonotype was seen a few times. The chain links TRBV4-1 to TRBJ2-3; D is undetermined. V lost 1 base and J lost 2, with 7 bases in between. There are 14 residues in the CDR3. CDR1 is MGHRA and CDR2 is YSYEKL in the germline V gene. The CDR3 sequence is CASSQVGATDTQYF. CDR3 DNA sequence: TGCGCCAGCAGCCAAGTTGGTGCCACAGATACGCAGTATTTT.

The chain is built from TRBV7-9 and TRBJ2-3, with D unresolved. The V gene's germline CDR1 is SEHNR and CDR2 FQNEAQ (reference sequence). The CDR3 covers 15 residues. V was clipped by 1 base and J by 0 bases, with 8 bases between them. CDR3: CASSLVGDSTDTQYF. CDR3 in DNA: TGTGCCAGCAGCTTAGTTGGGGATAGCACAGATACGCAGTATTTT.